This T cell receptor (beta chain) was identified in a study of T-cell memory formation after mild COVID-19. This clonotype turned up a few times. Its antigen is not known. Overall study findings and caveats: Contracting clones, day 15 to 85, had balanced CD4/CD8, and later expanders favored CD4+.

The CDR3 length is 14 residues. Trimming took 5 bases from V and 7 from J, leaving 17 bases between them. Germline V lookup: CDR1 SGHVS, CDR2 FNYEAQ. In TCRdb, the 5' RACE reads were re-called with MiXCR into one record per CDR3 protein. Of 190,000 or so distinct CDR3 sequences in the sample, over 20% were seen once. The chain carries TRBV7-6 and TRBJ1-2, with no clear D. This clonotype was sampled from an adult woman who had mild COVID-19 (a few samples of this study predate the infection). Cell type and time point are not known. Sequenced input: PBMCs or a T cell subset sorted from them (not recorded which). The CDR3: CASSLGFGIAGYTF. In DNA, the CDR3 is TGTGCCAGCAGCCTGGGGTTCGGGATCGCTGGCTACACCTTC.